These 9 T cell receptor beta chains share one sample of origin, sequenced in a study of T-cell reconstitution after alpha-beta-depleted transplantation in children. Preparing the TCRbeta library involved the use of unique molecular identifiers. TCRdb fed the PCR reads into MiXCR, producing one record per CDR3 protein. The sample includes some 200,000 distinct CDR3 sequences, less than 15% of them seen just once. This specimen was PBMCs from the stem cell graft donor, taken from the stem cell graft. These receptors were taken from a human donor who donated a stem cell graft to a child with acute lymphoblastic leukemia.

Details on this clonotype: A clone one base away is much larger, so this may be a read error. This chain connects TRBV7-2 to TRBJ1-5, with D unclear. The germline gives CDR1 SGHTA, CDR2 FQGNSA. The CDR3 has 16 residues. V lost 3 bases and J lost 2, with 14 bases in between. The CDR3 loop is CASSLGGTRGNQPQHF. CDR3 nucleotide sequence: TGTGCCAGCAGCTTGGGTGGAACACGGGGCAATCAGCCCCAGCATTTT.

This clonotype was observed at least ten times. This chain connects TRBV5-1 to TRBJ1-1, with 9 nucleotides matching TRBD1. The CDR3 runs to 18 residues. The V gene's germline CDR1 is SGHRS and CDR2 YFSETQ. Losses at the gene ends were 3 bases for V and 1 base for J; bases not matched to a gene: 13. CDR3 protein: CASSYGYGQGQGNTEAFF. For the CDR3, the DNA is TGCGCCAGCAGCTACGGATATGGACAGGGGCAAGGGAACACTGAAGCTTTCTTT. Variable domain in full (rest from reference TRBV5-1 and TRBJ1-1): KAGVTQTPRYLIKTRGQQVTLSCSPISGHRSVSWYQQTPGQGLQFLFEYFSETQRNKGNFPGRFSGRQFSNSRSEMNVSTLELGDSALYLCASSYGYGQGQGNTEAFFGQGTRLTVV.

This clonotype was observed a few times. This sequence joins TRBV5-6 and TRBJ1-1, with D perhaps TRBD1 (5 bases). V gave up 0 bases and J gave up 0 bases, with 9 bases separating them. Per germline, CDR1 SGHDT and CDR2 YYEEEE. This CDR3 has 15 amino acids. The CDR3 spells CASSLVGALNTEAFF. DNA of the CDR3: TGTGCCAGCAGCTTGGTCGGGGCCTTGAACACTGAAGCTTTCTTT.

This clonotype was counted at least ten times. This chain uses TRBV6-5 with TRBJ1-2; a possible D gene is TRBD1 (6 bases). CDR1 is MNHEY, CDR2 SVGAGI, per germline. This CDR3 contains 15 residues. V lost 5 bases, J lost 1 base, and 14 bases lay in between. CDR3 loop: CASSRVGQHNYGYTF. The CDR3 nucleotides are TGTGCCAGCAGTCGGGTTGGACAGCATAACTATGGCTACACCTTC.

This clonotype was seen repeatedly, ten times or more. The V gene is TRBV20-1, the J gene TRBJ2-1; D may correspond to TRBD1 or TRBD2 (5 bases each). CDR1 DFQATT and CDR2 SNEGSKA come from the germline V gene (reference sequence). The V end was cut by 5 bases, the J end by 5 bases, with 10 bases between. This CDR3 contains 12 residues. The chain's CDR3 is CSAFRDHNEQFF. DNA of the CDR3: TGCAGTGCTTTCAGGGACCACAATGAGCAGTTCTTC.

This clonotype has a count of ten or more. V gene TRBV5-1 combines with J gene TRBJ2-1, with TRBD2 matching over 14 bases. The V gene end was trimmed by 3 bases and the J gene end by 10 bases; junction bases not matched to a gene: 6. This CDR3 contains 15 residues. Germline values: CDR1 SGHRS, CDR2 YFSETQ. In DNA form, the CDR3 reads TGCGCCAGCAGCTCAAGACTAGCGGGAGGGGAAGAGCAGTTCTTC. It yields the protein CASSSRLAGGEEQFF.

At least ten counts were recorded for this clonotype. V usage is TRBV12-3 or TRBV12-4 and J usage is TRBJ2-2; 14 bases map to TRBD2. This CDR3 is built from 18 residues. Unmatched junction bases numbered 9, after V lost 4 bases and J lost 5 bases. The CDR3 DNA follows: TGTGCCAGCAGTTCTCTGGGACTAGCGGGAGAGAAAACCGGGGAGCTGTTTTTT. This gives the protein CASSSLGLAGEKTGELFF.

At least ten counts were recorded for this clonotype. The chain is built from TRBV20-1 and TRBJ1-2; no clear D gene. This CDR3 is 12 amino acids long. Germline V gives CDR1 DFQATT, CDR2 SNEGSKA (reference sequence). Trimming stripped 7 bases from V and 1 base from J, with 10 bases between. The chain's CDR3 is CSVQDGNYGYTF. CDR3 sequence (DNA): TGCAGTGTTCAGGACGGTAACTATGGCTACACCTTC.

At least ten counts were recorded for this clonotype. J is TRBJ2-5 and V is TRBV11-2, with 9 nucleotides matching TRBD2. The CDR3 is made up of 14 amino acids. The junction had 5 bases not matched to a gene; V was cut back by 2 bases and J by 7 bases. The germline V gene has CDR1 SGHAT and CDR2 FQNNGV. Here the CDR3 DNA reads TGTGCCAGCAGCTTAATAGCGGGAGTTGCGACCCAGTACTTC. It translates to CASSLIAGVATQYF.